This paragraph reports one TCR beta chain. Its specificity is not known. The data stem from a study of T-cell reconstitution after alpha-beta-depleted transplantation in children. Overall study results and limits: After one year, T-cell counts and TCRbeta diversity mostly came from new T cells. Expanded graft clones numbering several hundred reportedly gave rise to alpha-beta T cells about two months after transplant. At day 60, the high TCRbeta diversity found in some patients originated from recipient T cells and thymic progenitors that had survived.

Library preparation (for TCRbeta) was performed with unique molecular identifiers. TCRdb reprocessed the PCR reads via MiXCR and lists one record per CDR3 protein. Of 250,000 to 400,000 distinct CDR3 sequences in the sample, around 25% were seen once. CDR3 length equals 18 residues. The germline CDR1 and CDR2 sequences are SGHTA and FQGNSA. The V segment lost 8 bases and the J segment 6 bases; nucleotides outside the gene matches: 20. The receptor's source is a male patient aged 5 to 17 who had a stem cell transplant for acute lymphoblastic leukemia, so the T cells may come from the graft donor. V is TRBV7-2 and J is TRBJ2-1; 9 positions match TRBD2. The specimen comprised PBMCs, mostly from graft donor cells, sampled 180 days after TCRalphabeta/CD19-depleted stem cell transplant. CDR3 loop: CASGLAGAPRLAINEQFF. The CDR3 DNA is TGTGCCAGCGGATTAGCGGGAGCCCCTCGCCTGGCAATCAATGAGCAGTTCTTC.